This T cell receptor beta chain was recovered during a study of control samples from healthy donors and cancer patients. Only in-frame clones appear in the TCRdb table, and some are missing; sequencing was by immunoSEQ multiplex PCR. The sample records about 160,000 clones, roughly 93% being singletons. This CDR3 has 17 amino acids. The germline V gene encodes CDR1 ENHRY and CDR2 SYGVKD. V gave up 6 bases and J gave up 3 bases; unmatched junction bases: 12. The sample was blood. The gene calls are TRBV10-3 and TRBJ1-1; 11 bases line up with TRBD1. This clonotype was sampled from a woman between 55 and 75 years old in good health. The CDR3 sequence: CAIRGFSGQGADTEAFF. The CDR3 DNA reads TGTGCCATCAGAGGGTTTTCCGGACAGGGGGCGGACACTGAAGCTTTCTTT.